This TCR beta chain was sequenced for a study of beta chain features in type 1 diabetes. Study overall: The samples had about 110,000,000 sorted cells examined in all.

To note about this clone: The antigen is not known.

Study-wide points: Cells with high TCR expression could be over-represented when cDNA is sequenced. Type 1 diabetes patients had TCRB CDR3s that were shorter (moderately but significantly so) in all four CD4+ subsets.

The CDR3 has 13 amino acids. Germline CDR1 is SGHTA and CDR2 is FQGNSA. The V and J ends lost 8 bases and 3 bases respectively, with 12 bases between them. Sequenced material consisted of expressed TCRB transcripts (all of the isolated RNA was reverse transcribed). Libraries were prepared by immunoSEQ multiplex PCR; TCRdb keeps only in-frame clonotypes and omits some of them. The sample records roughly 500,000 clones, around 28% being singletons. The chain employs TRBV7-2 and TRBJ2-3; TRBD2 is a possible D gene (7 bases). Material: naive CD4+ T cells from blood. The receptor was derived from a man aged 18 to 30 in good health. The CDR3 nucleotides are TGTGCCAGCTCGGGGGGCTGGACAGATACGCAGTATTTT. It yields the protein CASSGGWTDTQYF.